The 8 T cell receptor beta chains reported below all come from one sample, sequenced in a study of human thymus T cells. Thymic tissue was derived from resections collected during corrective heart surgery. Using immunoSEQ multiplex PCR, the repertoire was profiled, and TCRdb retains in-frame clones only, with some absent. The sample carries 78,000 or so clones, 95% to 98% recorded once. Sequencing was done on a sample of thymus tissue. Receptors originate from a boy in the first two years of life with a congenital heart defect but otherwise immunologically healthy.

The chain recombines TRBV2 with TRBJ2-7, with D possibly being TRBD2 (6 bases). V lost 8 bases and J 3 bases, leaving 11 bases between the germline ends. Germline CDR1 is SNHLY and CDR2 is FYNNEI. The CDR3 sequence is 12 residues long. The CDR3 sequence is CASGTRGYEQYF. CDR3 in DNA: TGTGCCAGCGGGACGCGGGGCTACGAGCAGTACTTC. Using reference TRBV2 and TRBJ2-7 for the parts outside the CDR3, the full variable domain is EPEVTQTPSHQVTQMGQEVILRCVPISNHLYFYWYRQILGQKVEFLVSFYNNEISEKSEIFDDQFSVERPDGSNFTLKIRSTKLEDSAMYFCASGTRGYEQYFGPGTRLTVT.

The chain recombines TRBV7-3 with TRBJ2-5; the match to TRBD2 covers 10 bases. The CDR3 has 16 amino acids. V shed 2 bases and J 5 bases; nucleotides not matched to a gene: 8. Per the germline V gene, CDR1 is SGHTA and CDR2 is FQGTGA. The CDR3 protein is CASSLGLAGEGETQYF. CDR3 nucleotide sequence: TGTGCCAGCAGCTTAGGGCTAGCGGGGGAGGGCGAGACCCAGTACTTC.

The chain links TRBV15 to TRBJ2-5; possible D gene TRBD2, 6 bases. V lost 3 bases and J lost 1, with 18 bases in between. CDR1 and CDR2 (germline): LNHNV, YYDKDF (reference sequence). This CDR3 spans 17 amino acids. The DNA of the CDR3 is TGTGCCACCAGCAGTCTCCCGACTAGTGAAATCCAAGAGACCCAGTACTTC. This encodes CATSSLPTSEIQETQYF.

CDR3 protein: CASSEALGSGNEKLFF. The CDR3 coding sequence is TGTGCCAGCAGTGAAGCGCTTGGGTCGGGTAATGAAAAACTGTTTTTT. The gene calls are TRBV6-1 and TRBJ1-4; D remains ambiguous. V was cut by 0 bases and J by 4 bases, with 12 bases left in between. CDR3 length: 16 amino acids. Germline loops: CDR1 MNHNS, CDR2 SASEGT.

This chain joins TRBV4-2 and TRBJ2-1, with TRBD2 matching over 11 bases. Germline V lookup: CDR1 LGHNA, CDR2 YNFKEQ. This CDR3 is built from 15 residues. Losses at the gene ends were 4 bases for V and 5 bases for J; bases not matched to a gene: 4. Written as DNA, the CDR3 is TGTGCCAGCAGCCGAAGACTAGCGGGGCACAATGAGCAGTTCTTC. Translating it yields CASSRRLAGHNEQFF.

V usage is TRBV11-3 and J usage is TRBJ1-4; 9 bases are a match to TRBD1. The germline CDR1 and CDR2 sequences are SGHNT and YENEEA. The J segment lost 6 bases and the V segment lost 8 bases, leaving 10 bases of the junction unmatched. This CDR3 comprises 15 residues. As DNA, the CDR3 is TGTGCCAGCGGACTACAGGGGGCGCGGGATGAAAAACTGTTTTTT. Protein: CASGLQGARDEKLFF.

The chain is built from TRBV6-1 and TRBJ1-1, with a weak D call TRBD1 (6 bases). CDR1 is MNHNS, CDR2 SASEGT, per germline. The CDR3 has 13 amino acids. Trimming took 5 bases from V and 7 from J, leaving 14 bases between them. For the CDR3, the DNA is TGTGCCAGCAGTCCGGGACACCATATTGAAGCTTTCTTT. Residues: CASSPGHHIEAFF.

The J gene is TRBJ1-3, the V gene TRBV27; D uncertain. Trimming took off 2 bases at V and 0 bases at J, with 17 bases between the two ends. The CDR3 has 18 amino acids. Germline values: CDR1 MNHEY, CDR2 SMNVEV (reference sequence). The CDR3 bases are TGTGCCAGCAGTTTAGGTCTCCCCAACAGCCGCTCTGGAAACACCATATATTTT. Residues: CASSLGLPNSRSGNTIYF.